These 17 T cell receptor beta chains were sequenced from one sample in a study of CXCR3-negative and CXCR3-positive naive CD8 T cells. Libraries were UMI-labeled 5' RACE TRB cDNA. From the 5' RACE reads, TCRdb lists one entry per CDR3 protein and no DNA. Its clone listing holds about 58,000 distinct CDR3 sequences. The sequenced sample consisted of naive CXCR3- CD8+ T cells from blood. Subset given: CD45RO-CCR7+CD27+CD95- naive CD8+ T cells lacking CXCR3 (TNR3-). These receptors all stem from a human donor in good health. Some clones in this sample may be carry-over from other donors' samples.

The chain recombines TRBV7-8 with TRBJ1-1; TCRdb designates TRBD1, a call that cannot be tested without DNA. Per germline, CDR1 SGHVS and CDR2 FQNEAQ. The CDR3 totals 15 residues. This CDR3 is CASSQDLGAGTEAFF.

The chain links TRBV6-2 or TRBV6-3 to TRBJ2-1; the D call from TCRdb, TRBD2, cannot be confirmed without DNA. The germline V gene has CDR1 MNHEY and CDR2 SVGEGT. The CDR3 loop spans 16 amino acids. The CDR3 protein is CASNPRTSGGSSEQFF.

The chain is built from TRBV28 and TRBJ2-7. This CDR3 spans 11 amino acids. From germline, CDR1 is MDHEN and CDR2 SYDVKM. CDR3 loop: CASSFDYEQYF.

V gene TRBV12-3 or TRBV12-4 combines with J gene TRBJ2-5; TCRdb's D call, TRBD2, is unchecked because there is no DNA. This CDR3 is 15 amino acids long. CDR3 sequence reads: CASSSVARDQETQYF.

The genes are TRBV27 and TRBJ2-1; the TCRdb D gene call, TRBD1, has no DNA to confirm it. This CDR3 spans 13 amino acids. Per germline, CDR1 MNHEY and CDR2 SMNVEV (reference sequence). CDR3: CASSFFQGGEQFF.

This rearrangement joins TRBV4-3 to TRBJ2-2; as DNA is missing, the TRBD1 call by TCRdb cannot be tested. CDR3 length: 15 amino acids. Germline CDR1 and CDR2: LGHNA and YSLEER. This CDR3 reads CASSPSRGLAGELFF.

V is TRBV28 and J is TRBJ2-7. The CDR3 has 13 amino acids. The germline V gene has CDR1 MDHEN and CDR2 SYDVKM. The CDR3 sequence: CASSLGRGYEQYF.

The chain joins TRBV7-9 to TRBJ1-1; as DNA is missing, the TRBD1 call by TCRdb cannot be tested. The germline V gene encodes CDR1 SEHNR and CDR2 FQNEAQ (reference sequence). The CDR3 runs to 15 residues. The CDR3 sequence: CASSLHESGNTEAFF.

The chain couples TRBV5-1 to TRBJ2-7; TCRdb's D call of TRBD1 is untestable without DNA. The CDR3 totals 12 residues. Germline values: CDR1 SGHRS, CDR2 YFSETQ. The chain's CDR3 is CASRSGSYEQYF.

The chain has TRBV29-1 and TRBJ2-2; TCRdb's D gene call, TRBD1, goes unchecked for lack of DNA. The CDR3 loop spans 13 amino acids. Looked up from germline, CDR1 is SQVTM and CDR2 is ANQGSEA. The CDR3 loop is CSALHTNTGELFF.

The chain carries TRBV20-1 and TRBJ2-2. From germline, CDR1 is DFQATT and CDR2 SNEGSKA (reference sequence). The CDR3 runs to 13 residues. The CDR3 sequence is CSARDPNTGELFF.

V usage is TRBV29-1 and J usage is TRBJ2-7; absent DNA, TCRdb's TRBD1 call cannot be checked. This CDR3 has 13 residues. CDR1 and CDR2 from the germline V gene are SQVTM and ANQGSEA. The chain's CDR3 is CSVEEQGAYEQYF.

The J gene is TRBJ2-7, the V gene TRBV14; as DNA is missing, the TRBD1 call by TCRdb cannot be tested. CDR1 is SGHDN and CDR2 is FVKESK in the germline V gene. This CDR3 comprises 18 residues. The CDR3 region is CASSQGSGQLHRHYEQYF.

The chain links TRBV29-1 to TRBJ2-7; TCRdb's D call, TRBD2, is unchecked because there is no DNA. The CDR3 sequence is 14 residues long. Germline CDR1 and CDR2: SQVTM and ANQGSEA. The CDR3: CSVALAGVTYEQYF.

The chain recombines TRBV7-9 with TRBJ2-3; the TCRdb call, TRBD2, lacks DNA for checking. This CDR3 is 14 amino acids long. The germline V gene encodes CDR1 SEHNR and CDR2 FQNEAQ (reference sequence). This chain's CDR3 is CAIKRGGGADTQYF. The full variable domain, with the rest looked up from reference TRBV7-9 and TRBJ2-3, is DTGVSQNPRHKITKRGQNVTFRCDPISEHNRLYWYRQTLGQGPEFLTYFQNEAQLEKSRLLSDRFSAERPKGSFSTLEIQRTEQGDSAMYLCAIKRGGGADTQYFGPGTRLTVL.

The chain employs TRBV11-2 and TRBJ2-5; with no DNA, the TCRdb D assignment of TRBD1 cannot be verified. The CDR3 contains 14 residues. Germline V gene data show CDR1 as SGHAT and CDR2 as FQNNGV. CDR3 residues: CASSLGTGQETQYF.

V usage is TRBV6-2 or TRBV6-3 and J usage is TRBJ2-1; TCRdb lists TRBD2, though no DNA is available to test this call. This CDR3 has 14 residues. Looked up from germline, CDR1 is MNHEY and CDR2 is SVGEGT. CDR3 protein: CATIRNSGRNEQFF.